This T cell receptor (beta chain) was sequenced for a study of OX40 agonist ivuxolimab in advanced cancers. Study background: The treatment was a fully human IgG2 OX40 agonist, ivuxolimab.

The CDR3 runs to 13 residues. V was trimmed by 9 bases and J by 2 bases, leaving 13 bases between them. CDR1 and CDR2 from the germline V gene are SGHAT and FQNNGV. Points from the study as a whole: Clonal expansion was among the lowest in partial responders at 0.1-3.0 mg/kg, especially CD8+.

A single count supports this clone. Antigen specificity is unknown. The method was immunoSEQ multiplex PCR; TCRdb's version includes in-frame clones alone and lacks a portion of them. The data hold about 87,000 clones, with 83% observed a single time. V usage is TRBV11-2 and J usage is TRBJ1-2, with D possibly TRBD1 on 6 matching bases. The source was CD4+ or CD8+ T cells sorted from blood, collected in a trial of the OX40 agonist ivuxolimab. The source is an adult with an advanced solid tumor such as melanoma, head and neck, liver or kidney cancer. The CDR3 spells CASEEDRNYGYTF. The DNA for the CDR3 is TGTGCCAGTGAAGAGGACAGAAACTATGGCTACACCTTC.